This T cell receptor beta chain stems from a study of blood T cells in healthy people across ages. Study-wide results and limits: Age showed a roughly linear inverse relationship with TCR beta diversity per million T cells.

There are a few counts of this clonotype. Its target is unknown. CDR3 size: 12 residues. Germline CDR1 is DFQATT and CDR2 is SNEGSKA (reference sequence). Deletions cut 6 bases from V and 2 bases from J, with 10 bases between. Together with a sample-barcoded 5' primer, a J-beta primer mix was included in a second PCR lasting roughly 7 to 11 cycles. Template switching added a 12-random-nucleotide identifier to every cDNA molecule. Via MiXCR, TCRdb re-called the 5' RACE reads, giving one row per CDR3 protein. The table shows under 1,100,000 distinct CDR3 sequences, with almost 25% occurring only once. The sample was also linked to a second study, of T cells of mothers and their children. That report adds: The donors comprised about six children and their three healthy Caucasian mothers.

This chain connects TRBV20-1 to TRBJ1-2; D gene ambiguous. The specimen was blood. The source of this sequence is a girl aged 2 to 9 in good health. For the CDR3, the DNA is TGCAGTGCGGTTCTGACAAACTATGGCTACACCTTC. Its translation is CSAVLTNYGYTF.